These 27 T cell receptor beta chains were sequenced from one sample in a study of blood T cells in healthy people across ages. A sample-barcoded 5' primer and a J-beta primer mix were used in a second PCR of about 6 to 11 cycles. TCRdb ran MiXCR on the 5' RACE reads and lists one entry per CDR3 protein. The data show around 1,900,000 distinct CDR3 sequences, more than 35% seen once. Material: blood. The receptors derive from a human donor in good health.

This clonotype was picked up a small number of times. The chain recombines TRBV15 with TRBJ1-4, with TRBD1 identical over 7 bases. CDR1 and CDR2 (germline): LNHNV, YYDKDF (reference sequence). The length of the CDR3 is 15 residues. The V and J ends lost 0 bases and 7 bases, in that order; junction bases with no gene match: 5. CDR3 DNA sequence: TGTGCCACCAGCAGAGATTCAGGGGGAGGTGAAAAACTGTTTTTT. As protein: CATSRDSGGGEKLFF.

The V and J genes are TRBV12-3 or TRBV12-4 and TRBJ2-1; D may be TRBD1 (6 bases). The V and J ends lost 4 bases and 4 bases respectively, with 8 bases between them. CDR3 length: 13 residues. This CDR3 is CASSSGHYNEQFF. The DNA of the CDR3 is TGTGCCAGCAGTTCGGGACATTACAATGAGCAGTTCTTC.

In its sample, this clonotype was seen a few times. The chain uses TRBV7-2 and TRBJ2-3; 12 bases match TRBD2. The CDR3 spans 17 residues. V lost 0 bases and J lost 4; bases outside the gene matches: 5. The V gene's germline CDR1 is SGHTA and CDR2 FQGNSA. The CDR3 loop is CASSLAGPSGGADTQYF. The CDR3 DNA reads TGTGCCAGCAGCTTAGCGGGTCCTAGCGGGGGGGCAGATACGCAGTATTTT. Based on the CDR3 plus reference TRBV7-2 and TRBJ2-3, the full variable domain is GAGVSQSPSNKVTEKGKDVELRCDPISGHTALYWYRQSLGQGLEFLIYFQGNSAPDKSGLPSDRFSAERTGGSVSTLTIQRTQQEDSAVYLCASSLAGPSGGADTQYFGPGTRLTVL.

This clonotype was seen more than once but under ten times. This chain connects TRBV2 to TRBJ2-3, with 10 bases fitting TRBD1. The V gene's germline CDR1 is SNHLY and CDR2 FYNNEI. With 9 bases clipped from V and 3 bases from J, the junction kept 15 bases outside the gene matches. The CDR3 extends over 17 amino acids. CDR3 sequence (DNA): TGTGCCAGGAGTATCACGAAGACAGGGGGCATAACAGATACGCAGTATTTT. It codes for CARSITKTGGITDTQYF.

This clonotype was recorded a few times. This chain links TRBV5-6 with TRBJ2-7; D gene unclear. Trimming pared 1 base from V and 7 bases from J, leaving 12 bases between. The CDR3 runs 13 residues. Germline V gene lookup returns CDR1 SGHDT and CDR2 YYEEEE. The CDR3 spells CASSLRRPSEQYF. Here the CDR3 DNA reads TGTGCCAGCAGCTTGCGGCGACCTTCGGAGCAGTACTTC.

The chain carries TRBV30 and TRBJ1-5; tentative D call: TRBD1 (6 bases). From germline, CDR1 is GTSNPN and CDR2 SVGIG (reference sequence). This CDR3 contains 12 residues. V lost 7 bases and J 6 bases, leaving 13 bases between the germline ends. This CDR3 is CASGTLGQPQHF. CDR3 DNA sequence: TGTGCCTCCGGGACACTCGGTCAGCCCCAGCATTTT. Together with reference TRBV30 and TRBJ1-5, the CDR3 gives the full variable domain: SQTIHQWPATLVQPVGSPLSLECTVEGTSNPNLYWYRQAAGRGLQLLFYSVGIGQISSEVPQNLSASRPQDRQFILSSKKLLLSDSGFYLCASGTLGQPQHFGDGTRLSIL.

This clonotype was observed once. The junction shows a germline mismatch at one end, possibly a read error. V gene TRBV6-2 or TRBV6-3 combines with J gene TRBJ1-5; TRBD1 is a possible D gene (6 bases). The CDR3 loop spans 15 amino acids. Germline V gene sequence: CDR1 MNHEY, CDR2 SVGEGT. Written as DNA, the CDR3 is TGTGCCAGCAGTCCCTACAGGGCCCGCAATCAGCCCCGGCATTTT. Translation gives CASSPYRARNQPRHF.

The rearrangement links TRBV6-2 or TRBV6-3 to TRBJ2-1; D gene unclear. The CDR3 is 11 amino acids. With 2 bases removed from V and 10 bases from J, the gap between germline ends came to 6 bases. Germline CDR1 and CDR2: MNHEY and SVGEGT. The CDR3 bases are TGTGCCAGCAGTTACGCAGCGGAGCAGTTCTTC. The encoded protein is CASSYAAEQFF.

This chain joins TRBV28 and TRBJ2-7; the D gene is possibly TRBD2 (5 bases). CDR1 MDHEN and CDR2 SYDVKM come from the germline V gene. CDR3 size: 14 residues. Trimming took off 8 bases at V and 4 bases at J, with 18 bases between the two ends. The CDR3 sequence: CASWSRGTNYEQYF. CDR3 coding DNA: TGTGCCAGCTGGTCCCGGGGAACTAATTACGAGCAGTACTTC.

This clonotype was seen a single time. The V gene is TRBV5-6, the J gene TRBJ2-5; D is ambiguous. The CDR3 totals 12 residues. The germline V gene has CDR1 SGHDT and CDR2 YYEEEE. Trimming stripped 2 bases from V and 4 bases from J, with 6 bases between. CDR3 loop: CASSFYAETQYF. The CDR3 nucleotides are TGTGCCAGCAGCTTTTATGCAGAGACCCAGTACTTC.

This clonotype was observed a handful of times. The V gene is TRBV20-1, the J gene TRBJ2-7, with D perhaps assigned TRBD1 or TRBD2 (7 bases each). The CDR3 totals 13 residues. Per germline, CDR1 DFQATT and CDR2 SNEGSKA (reference sequence). Trimming cost V 5 bases and J 4 bases, with 15 bases left between them. CDR3 sequence (DNA): TGCAGTGCTCAGGGGGGGGGTTCGTACGAGCAGTACTTC. Translating it yields CSAQGGGSYEQYF.

The chain combines TRBV7-8 with TRBJ2-7; 7 bases fit TRBD1. V lost 0 bases and J lost 5; bases outside the gene matches: 4. Germline lookup yields CDR1 SGHVS and CDR2 FQNEAQ. CDR3 length equals 14 residues. CDR3 bases: TGTGCCAGCAGCTTAGCATGGCAGGGGGACGAGCAGTACTTC. Amino acid sequence: CASSLAWQGDEQYF.

Only a few counts were recorded for this clonotype. The chain uses TRBV6-2 or TRBV6-3 and TRBJ2-3; D possibly corresponds to TRBD1 (6 bases). The V end was cut by 3 bases, the J end by 0 bases, with 13 bases between. Germline V gene sequence: CDR1 MNHEY, CDR2 SVGEGT. There are 16 residues in the CDR3. CDR3 sequence: CASSYRTDSSTDTQYF. The DNA of the CDR3 is TGTGCCAGCAGTTATCGGACAGATTCAAGCACAGATACGCAGTATTTT.

The table lists this clonotype with a count of one. The genes are TRBV28 and TRBJ2-7; TRBD1 might be the D (6 bases). Germline V gene lookup returns CDR1 MDHEN and CDR2 SYDVKM. There are 14 residues in the CDR3. Trimming stripped 4 bases from V and 2 bases from J, with 12 bases between. CDR3 in DNA: TGTGCCAGCAGTTGCACAGGGATAACCTACGAGCAGTACTTC. Its translation: CASSCTGITYEQYF.

V is TRBV4-2 and J is TRBJ2-1, with 13 positions matching TRBD2. Germline assignment: CDR1 LGHNA and CDR2 YNFKEQ. V was pared by 0 bases and J by 7 bases, with 6 bases of the junction left unmatched. This CDR3 has 17 residues. The CDR3 region has the DNA TGTGCCAGCAGCCAAGAACGGACTAGCGGGGGCCGGAATGAGCAGTTCTTC. The encoded protein is CASSQERTSGGRNEQFF.

The chain is built from TRBV7-6 and TRBJ2-7, with D perhaps assigned TRBD1 or TRBD2 (5 bases each). The V end lost 1 base, the J end lost 1 base, and 11 bases lay between the germline ends. Germline V gene sequence: CDR1 SGHVS, CDR2 FNYEAQ. This CDR3 region has 15 residues. The CDR3 loop is CASSLGDGFSYEQYF. CDR3 sequence (DNA): TGTGCCAGCAGCTTAGGGGACGGCTTTTCCTACGAGCAGTACTTC.

This clonotype is a singleton in its sample. Here the CDR3 reads CSALRGFGELFF. CDR3 nucleotide sequence: TGCAGTGCTCTGAGGGGGTTCGGGGAGCTGTTTTTT. J is TRBJ2-2 and V is TRBV20-1; the D gene is possibly TRBD1 (6 bases). CDR3 length equals 12 residues. V dropped 5 bases and J dropped 7 bases, with 11 bases sitting between them. Germline V gives CDR1 DFQATT, CDR2 SNEGSKA (reference sequence).

The CDR3 reads CSAPAGGMKTQYF. The CDR3 bases are TGCAGTGCTCCCGCAGGGGGTATGAAGACCCAGTACTTC. The chain uses TRBV20-1 and TRBJ2-5, with TRBD1 matching 7 bases. CDR3 length: 13 residues. Germline V gives CDR1 DFQATT, CDR2 SNEGSKA (reference sequence). J lost 6 bases, V lost 5 bases, and 9 bases had no gene match.

The gene calls are TRBV5-1 and TRBJ2-1, with 7 bases fitting TRBD1. From germline, CDR1 is SGHRS and CDR2 YFSETQ. J gave up 2 bases and V 3 bases, and 11 bases lay outside the gene matches. This CDR3 is built from 17 residues. CDR3 region: CASSYSTGTVTYNEQFF. In DNA form, the CDR3 reads TGCGCCAGCAGCTACTCGACAGGGACGGTGACCTACAATGAGCAGTTCTTC.

The table lists this clonotype with many counts. The chain uses TRBV12-3 or TRBV12-4 and TRBJ1-6, with 9 nucleotides matching TRBD1. The length of the CDR3 is 13 residues. The V segment lost 6 bases and the J segment 8 bases; nucleotides outside the gene matches: 2. The CDR3 DNA follows: TGTGCCAGCAGCCGGACAGGGGATTCACCCCTCCACTTT. Residues: CASSRTGDSPLHF.

The rearrangement joins TRBV20-1 to TRBJ2-1, with 7 nucleotides matching TRBD1. Trimming cost V 6 bases and J 7 bases; bases outside gene matches: 15. The CDR3 length is 15 residues. Germline assignment: CDR1 DFQATT and CDR2 SNEGSKA (reference sequence). The CDR3 spells CSASPGQFGANEQFF. CDR3 nucleotides: TGCAGTGCCAGCCCGGGACAGTTCGGGGCAAATGAGCAGTTCTTC.

This clonotype was seen more than once but under ten times. The chain combines TRBV7-2 with TRBJ2-3; no definite D call. V lost 8 bases to trimming and J lost 1 base, with 10 bases between them. CDR1 and CDR2 from the germline V gene are SGHTA and FQGNSA. The CDR3 covers 13 residues. The CDR3 is CASGSRGTDTQYF. CDR3 bases: TGTGCCAGCGGCTCAAGGGGCACAGATACGCAGTATTTT.

To note about this clonotype: Its ends do not fully match the called genes, so a read error is possible. The V call is TRBV9, the J call TRBJ2-7; 7 positions match TRBD2. The length of the CDR3 is 13 residues. CDR1 is SGDLS, CDR2 YYNGEE, per germline. The CDR3 coding sequence is TGTACCAGCAGCCGGGGGGACGCCTACGAGCAGTACTTC. This codes for CTSSRGDAYEQYF.

The chain carries TRBV9 and TRBJ2-2, with D perhaps matching TRBD2 (5 bases). Trimming took off 4 bases at V and 4 bases at J, with 17 bases between the two ends. From germline, CDR1 is SGDLS and CDR2 YYNGEE. The CDR3 has 16 amino acids. CDR3 sequence (DNA): TGTGCCAGCAGCCTAGCCCCAGCAGGCCCCACCGGGGAGCTGTTTTTT. Its translation: CASSLAPAGPTGELFF.

This clonotype came up many times. J is TRBJ2-4 and V is TRBV3-1, with D perhaps given as TRBD1 or TRBD2 (5 bases each). Germline V CDR1 and CDR2: LGHDT, YNNKEL (reference sequence). The CDR3 totals 15 residues. V lost 1 base to trimming and J lost 5 bases, with 12 bases between them. CDR3 bases: TGTGCCAGCAGCCAAGGGCCGGGGACCCAAAACATTCAGTACTTC. As protein: CASSQGPGTQNIQYF.

This rearrangement joins TRBV12-3 or TRBV12-4 to TRBJ2-7; 9 nucleotides agree with TRBD2. V lost 6 bases, J lost 2 bases, and 8 bases stayed unmatched. The CDR3 extends over 15 amino acids. CDR3: CASSLGLAYPYEQYF. The CDR3 coding sequence is TGTGCCAGCAGCCTTGGACTAGCGTACCCCTACGAGCAGTACTTC.

The chain couples TRBV7-2 to TRBJ1-1; D uncertain. Germline assignment: CDR1 SGHTA and CDR2 FQGNSA. The CDR3 sequence is 15 residues long. V gave up 1 base and J gave up 4 bases, with 13 bases separating them. Here the CDR3 DNA reads TGTGCCAGCAGCTTAGACCATACCCTTGTCACTGAAGCTTTCTTT. It codes for CASSLDHTLVTEAFF.